This T cell receptor beta chain was recovered during a study of blood T cell repertoires in COVID-19. Background on the study: Samples taken during acute and convalescent COVID-19 were collected in the United States, Italy and Spain. The analysed material was cDNA or gDNA that came from T cells, B-cell-depleted T cells, or PBMCs.

This CDR3 contains 14 residues. The V and J ends lost 3 bases and 4 bases, in that order; junction bases with no gene match: 2. The V gene's germline CDR1 is KGHSH and CDR2 LQKENI. Original analysis: Using reference gene primer amplification, nucleated cell counts were estimated. TCRdb's copy holds only in-frame clones and misses some; the assay was immunoSEQ multiplex PCR. V and J calls and clone size come straight from that table; D and trimming were deduced from the DNA. Among 150,000 to 160,000 clones listed, 88% were seen once. The receptor's source is a woman aged 65 to 85 with acute or convalescent COVID-19. Input material: peripheral blood. The chain employs TRBV18 and TRBJ2-7, with 11 bases lining up with TRBD1. CDR3 DNA sequence: TGTGCCAGCTCACCTGGGACAGGGGGGTACGAGCAGTACGTC. As protein: CASSPGTGGYEQYV.